Detailed here is one T cell receptor (beta chain). Sequencing libraries of TCR beta were made by UMI-labeled 5' RACE. TCRdb reprocessed the 5' RACE reads and reports one entry per CDR3 protein, with no DNA. In all, the sample yields 3,000 to 4,500 distinct CDR3 sequences. This sample is drawn from a study of human CD8 memory T cell subsets. Per germline, CDR1 MDHEN and CDR2 SYDVKM. The CDR3 spans 13 residues. The chain uses TRBV28 and TRBJ1-2; TCRdb picks TRBD1, but there is no DNA to check that call. Sequencing was performed on CD8+ T cells from PBMCs. This sequence was found in a human donor in good health. CDR3 region: CASSSDTYSGYTF.